The present T cell receptor beta chain was sequenced within a study of metastatic and nonmetastatic thyroid tumors. Looking at the study overall: Comparative analysis of repertoires was undertaken across blood and tumor or nodule tissue obtained from malignant and benign thyroid patients.

Via MiXCR, TCRdb re-called the PCR reads. Among roughly 13,000 clones listed, 25% to 40% were seen once. Thyroid surgery was performed in patients who had received no treatment beforehand. V shed 1 base and J shed 6 bases, with 4 bases lying between them. The germline V gene has CDR1 SGHTA and CDR2 FQGNSA. This CDR3 contains 12 residues. The sequencing sample was made of tumor tissue. V gene TRBV7-2 combines with J gene TRBJ2-1, with unresolved D. The sequence derives from a male donor with papillary thyroid cancer or a benign thyroid nodule (not recorded which). Some clones in this sample may be carry-over from other donors' samples. The CDR3 protein is CASSLDINEQFF. For the CDR3, the DNA is TGTGCCAGCAGCTTAGACATCAATGAGCAGTTCTTC.